This T cell receptor (beta chain) was identified during a study of OX40 agonist ivuxolimab in advanced cancers. For the wider study: Ivuxolimab, which targeted the costimulatory receptor OX40 (CD134), was an agonistic, fully human IgG2 monoclonal antibody. Intravenous ivuxolimab was administered to patients every 2 weeks at six dose levels: 0.01, 0.1, 0.3, 1.5, 3 and 10 mg/kg. Of the approximately 50 dose-escalation patients, hepatocellular carcinoma was present in 19, melanoma in approximately 15, renal cell carcinoma in 9 and head and neck cancer in 9. In the dose-escalation cohort, 82.7% of patients were male, and the mean age was around 60 years, with a range of roughly 20 to 80. Prior anti-PD-1, anti-PD-L1 or anti-CTLA-4 therapy was permitted, and checkpoint inhibitors had been received by roughly two fifths of dose-escalation patients. Three dose-escalation patients achieved partial responses, one with hepatocellular carcinoma and two with cutaneous melanoma. The point of sequencing TCRbeta in the periphery was to test whether ivuxolimab changed TCR sequence diversity and drove clonal T-cell expansion. The paper describes the monotherapy dose-escalation part (N ≈ 50 patients) of the phase I trial of ivuxolimab.

Beyond this particular receptor, the publication reports: Low levels of normalized T-cell clonal expansion were also seen in some nonresponding patients. At doses from 0.1 to 3.0 mg/kg, clonal expansion was seen in both CD4+ and CD8+ blood T cells between baseline and week 6. Antigen specificity was not determined for the clonally expanded peripheral T cells. After ivuxolimab, more expanded clones were found on average in CD8+ T cells than in CD4+ T cells. In the 0.1-3.0 mg/kg groups, partial responders were among the patients with the lowest normalized peripheral clonal expansion, particularly in CD8+ T cells.

With respect to this clone: It lacks a known antigen. Base quality data are lacking; no much larger clone is found one base away.

For sequencing of the TCRbeta CDR3 region, genomic DNA was extracted from the sorted cells. The immunoSEQ Assay was used for sequencing of TCRbeta CDR3 regions. The immuneACCESS repertoire file appears here via TCRdb, limited to in-frame rearrangements. These files lack a portion of the clones; in checked studies, under half of the deficit traces to unresolved V genes, and the cause of the others is not known. For this sample there are tens of thousands of clones; approximately 86% appear just once. The ten largest clones add up to around 1% of the sample. Patients with autoimmune disease history or receiving systemic immunosuppression were excluded from the trial. In every dose cohort, peripheral blood was drawn for TCR sequencing at baseline, cycle 4 day 1, and cycle 7 day 1. The samples were drawn from a first-in-human, open-label, multicenter phase I dose-escalation trial of ivuxolimab. Adults with locally advanced or metastatic head and neck squamous cell, hepatocellular, melanoma or renal cell carcinoma were enrolled in the trial. CD4+ and CD8+ T cells were sorted separately from peripheral blood before TCR sequencing.

Via the germline V gene (reference sequence), CDR1 is SEHNR and CDR2 FQNEAQ. The trim is 5 bases for V and 6 bases for J, with a gap of 11 bases between the germline ends. The CDR3 has 14 amino acids, counting the end cysteine and phenylalanine. Kept here is only the CDR3 DNA, which spans 42 bases and is read in frame from base 1. The receptor comes from an adult with an advanced solid tumor such as melanoma, head and neck, liver or kidney cancer. The V and J segments used are TRBV7-9 and TRBJ1-6; the D gene is perhaps TRBD1, on 5 matching bases. The starting material was CD4+ or CD8+ T cells sorted from blood, obtained in a trial of the OX40 agonist ivuxolimab. The nucleotide sequence is given as TGTGCCAGCAGCCTCCGGGACCTTAATTCACCCCTCCACTTT. Its amino acids are CASSLRDLNSPLHF.